One and the same sample provided the 25 T cell receptor beta chains below, sequenced in a study of blood T cell repertoires in COVID-19. The assay was immunoSEQ multiplex PCR, and TCRdb's table has in-frame clones only and misses some. The data show some 25,000 clones, with 85% to 90% seen just once and 7.5% to 9% held by the top ten. Source material: peripheral blood. The receptor source for this set is a human donor in a cohort sampled during active COVID-19.

The chain employs TRBV28 and TRBJ2-7; 8 nucleotides agree with TRBD2. Germline V gene data show CDR1 as MDHEN and CDR2 as SYDVKM. The V and J ends lost 5 bases and 6 bases, in that order; junction bases with no gene match: 3. The CDR3 contains 12 residues. CDR3 DNA sequence: TGTGCCAGCAGTCGGACTAGCCGCGAGCAGTACTTC. This codes for CASSRTSREQYF.

The chain recombines TRBV7-2 with TRBJ2-7, with TRBD2 matching 9 bases. Looked up from germline, CDR1 is SGHTA and CDR2 is FQGNSA. V lost 6 bases to trimming and J lost 6 bases; unmatched junction nucleotides: 6. The CDR3 length is 13 residues. The CDR3 here is CASRTSGLTEQYF. As DNA, the CDR3 is TGTGCCAGCAGGACTAGCGGTTTAACCGAGCAGTACTTC.

The rearrangement uses TRBV5-4 and TRBJ1-2, with a weak D call TRBD1 (5 bases). This CDR3 contains 13 residues. Looked up from germline, CDR1 is SGHNT and CDR2 is YYREEE (reference sequence). The V gene lost 4 bases and the J gene lost 5 bases, with 12 bases spanning the gap. The CDR3: CASSPDRGYGYTF. The CDR3 DNA is TGTGCCAGCAGCCCCGACAGAGGTTATGGCTACACCTTC.

V is TRBV5-1 and J is TRBJ2-2; 9 bases align to TRBD2. The CDR3 contains 17 residues. V was pared by 2 bases and J by 0 bases, with 5 bases of the junction left unmatched. CDR1 and CDR2 from the germline V gene are SGHRS and YFSETQ. The CDR3 sequence: CASSLLSGGPNTGELFF. The DNA for the CDR3 is TGCGCCAGCAGCTTACTTAGCGGGGGACCGAACACCGGGGAGCTGTTTTTT.

J is TRBJ2-7 and V is TRBV27, with 10 nucleotides matching TRBD1. The germline V gene encodes CDR1 MNHEY and CDR2 SMNVEV (reference sequence). Trimming cost V 6 bases and J 5 bases; bases outside gene matches: 10. The CDR3 contains 15 residues. The CDR3: CASRGTGTGENEQYF. The CDR3 DNA reads as TGTGCCAGCAGGGGAACCGGGACAGGGGAAAACGAGCAGTACTTC.

The rearrangement joins TRBV28 to TRBJ2-7; D possibly corresponds to TRBD1 (5 bases). Germline CDR1 reads MDHEN; CDR2 reads SYDVKM. The ends were cut back, 6 bases at V and 4 bases at J, with 16 bases in the middle. The CDR3 is made up of 14 amino acids. CDR3 loop: CASRPQGLEYEQYF. CDR3 DNA: TGTGCCAGCAGGCCTCAGGGATTGGAGTACGAGCAGTACTTC.

As DNA, the CDR3 is TGCGCCAGCAGCCTTTCAAGTAGAGATACGCAGTATTTT. Translating it yields CASSLSSRDTQYF. The chain is built from TRBV5-1 and TRBJ2-3, with D unclear. Trimming left V 4 bases short and J 5 bases short, with 11 bases between. Looked up from germline, CDR1 is SGHRS and CDR2 is YFSETQ. This CDR3 is built from 13 residues.

V gene TRBV28 combines with J gene TRBJ1-2, with D hard to call. This CDR3 comprises 13 residues. V dropped 11 bases and J dropped 2 bases, with 15 bases sitting between them. Germline V CDR1 and CDR2: MDHEN, SYDVKM. This CDR3 is CAAGGSINYGYTF. In nucleotides, the CDR3 is TGTGCCGCAGGTGGGTCAATCAACTATGGCTACACCTTC.

V and J are TRBV15 and TRBJ1-3; D is possibly TRBD1 (6 bases). This CDR3 is 16 amino acids long. Per germline, CDR1 LNHNV and CDR2 YYDKDF (reference sequence). V gave up 0 bases and J gave up 0 bases, with 9 bases separating them. CDR3 nucleotide sequence: TGTGCCACCAGCAGAGACAGGGGCAACTCTGGAAACACCATATATTTT. Translation: CATSRDRGNSGNTIYF.

V and J are TRBV7-2 and TRBJ1-1, with TRBD1 identical over 8 bases. The CDR3 sequence is 14 residues long. Germline-derived CDR1 and CDR2 are SGHTA and FQGNSA. V lost 3 bases, J lost 7 bases, and 7 bases stayed unmatched. Here the CDR3 reads CASSFRLDRVEAFF. CDR3 nucleotide sequence: TGTGCCAGCAGCTTCCGGCTGGACAGGGTTGAAGCTTTCTTT.

This chain links TRBV3-1 (or the pseudogene TRBV3-2) with TRBJ2-7; D remains unclear. Per the germline V gene, CDR1 is LGHDT and CDR2 is YNNKEL (reference sequence). The CDR3 covers 12 residues. V gave up 3 bases and J gave up 2 bases, with 5 bases separating them. The CDR3 protein is CASSQRAYEQYF. The CDR3 DNA reads as TGTGCCAGCAGCCAGCGAGCCTACGAGCAGTACTTC.

The V call is TRBV7-9, the J call TRBJ1-5; no clear D gene. V lost 3 bases to trimming and J lost 4 bases, with 7 bases between them. This CDR3 has 13 residues. The germline gives CDR1 SEHNR, CDR2 FQNEAQ (reference sequence). In DNA form, the CDR3 reads TGTGCCAGCAGCTTTACGGAGAATCAGCCCCAGCATTTT. Translation: CASSFTENQPQHF.

V usage is TRBV7-2 and J usage is TRBJ2-2; D is possibly TRBD2 (7 bases). CDR1 is SGHTA and CDR2 is FQGNSA in the germline V gene. Trimming cost V 6 bases and J 7 bases, with 18 bases left between them. The CDR3 length is 15 residues. This chain's CDR3 is CASRKTGGQGGELFF. The CDR3 bases are TGTGCCAGCAGAAAGACGGGGGGCCAGGGCGGGGAGCTGTTTTTT.

The chain has TRBV6-5 and TRBJ1-6; maybe TRBD1 (5 bases). CDR1 and CDR2 (germline): MNHEY, SVGAGI. With 5 bases removed from V and 7 bases from J, the gap between germline ends came to 9 bases. This CDR3 spans 13 amino acids. For the CDR3, the DNA is TGTGCCAGCAGTCACCGGGGGAATTCACCCCTCCACTTT. Translating it yields CASSHRGNSPLHF.

The V and J genes are TRBV7-6 and TRBJ1-3; TRBD1 aligns across 7 bases. Germline values: CDR1 SGHVS, CDR2 FNYEAQ. There are 17 residues in the CDR3. The J segment lost 1 base and the V segment lost 5 bases, leaving 11 bases of the junction unmatched. For the CDR3, the DNA is TGTGCCAGCAGCCCAATACAGGGGAGAGGTTCTGGAAACACCATATATTTT. Amino acids: CASSPIQGRGSGNTIYF.

The chain uses TRBV2 and TRBJ2-3; TRBD2 matches at 8 bases. CDR1 is SNHLY, CDR2 FYNNEI, per germline. CDR3 length: 15 amino acids. Germline trimming cut 6 bases from V and 2 bases from J; bases unmatched to any gene: 7. This chain's CDR3 is CASSGLAVDTDTQYF. The DNA of the CDR3 is TGTGCCAGCAGCGGACTAGCAGTAGACACAGATACGCAGTATTTT. Full variable domain (remainder filled in from reference TRBV2 and TRBJ2-3): EPEVTQTPSHQVTQMGQEVILRCVPISNHLYFYWYRQILGQKVEFLVSFYNNEISEKSEIFDDQFSVERPDGSNFTLKIRSTKLEDSAMYFCASSGLAVDTDTQYFGPGTRLTVL.

The chain combines TRBV5-6 with TRBJ2-1; possible D gene TRBD1, 6 bases. The CDR3 has 12 amino acids. V lost 4 bases to trimming and J lost 10 bases, with 12 bases between them. Per germline, CDR1 SGHDT and CDR2 YYEEEE. CDR3 coding DNA: TGTGCCAGCAGCGCGGACAGCAAGGAGCAGTTCTTC. Its protein is CASSADSKEQFF.

This sequence joins TRBV2 and TRBJ1-5, with a possible D match to TRBD1 (6 bases). Germline values: CDR1 SNHLY, CDR2 FYNNEI. With 3 bases removed from V and 9 bases from J, the gap between germline ends came to 18 bases. The CDR3 length is 15 residues. Written as DNA, the CDR3 is TGTGCCAGCAGTGACTTGGGGGCAGGAGAGTGGCCCCAGCATTTT. Translating gives CASSDLGAGEWPQHF. The full variable domain, in which reference TRBV2 and TRBJ1-5 provide the parts outside the CDR3, is EPEVTQTPSHQVTQMGQEVILRCVPISNHLYFYWYRQILGQKVEFLVSFYNNEISEKSEIFDDQFSVERPDGSNFTLKIRSTKLEDSAMYFCASSDLGAGEWPQHFGDGTRLSIL.

This clone was detected a few times. V gene TRBV4-1 combines with J gene TRBJ2-7; 9 bases are a match to TRBD1. CDR1 MGHRA and CDR2 YSYEKL come from the germline V gene. CDR3 length: 15 residues. J lost 3 bases, V lost 2 bases, and 5 bases had no gene match. DNA for the CDR3: TGCGCCAGCAGCCAACTACAGGGGGCTATCTACGAGCAGTACTTC. It yields the protein CASSQLQGAIYEQYF.

This sequence joins TRBV28 and TRBJ2-1; 8 positions match TRBD2. The length of the CDR3 is 15 residues. The germline V gene has CDR1 MDHEN and CDR2 SYDVKM. J gave up 5 bases and V 5 bases, and 8 bases lay outside the gene matches. DNA of the CDR3: TGTGCCAGCAGTCCATCGGCGGGACTAGACAATGAGCAGTTCTTC. Protein product: CASSPSAGLDNEQFF.

This clone was counted a single time. The chain has TRBV3-1 (or the pseudogene TRBV3-2) and TRBJ2-2; 9 bases fit TRBD1. Trimming took 3 bases from V and 6 from J; bases not matched to a gene: 8. The CDR3 consists of 16 residues. Germline V gene data show CDR1 as LGHDT and CDR2 as YNNKEL (reference sequence). The CDR3 region has the DNA TGTGCCAGCAGCCAGTTCGGGACAGGGAGTTCCGGGGAGCTGTTTTTT. This gives the protein CASSQFGTGSSGELFF.

Only a few counts were recorded for this clone. V usage is TRBV24-1 and J usage is TRBJ1-5; weak D call: TRBD1 (6 bases). The CDR3 sequence is 13 residues long. Germline CDR1 and CDR2: KGHDR and SFDVKD. The V gene lost 9 bases and the J gene lost 4 bases, with 12 bases spanning the gap. DNA for the CDR3: TGTGCCACCCAGGGGTCGGGGAATCAGCCCCAGCATTTT. It is translated as CATQGSGNQPQHF.

This clone was observed a single time. The gene calls are TRBV15 and TRBJ1-4; D may be TRBD1 (6 bases). The V end was cut by 8 bases, the J end by 7 bases, with 14 bases between. CDR1 and CDR2 from the germline V gene are LNHNV and YYDKDF (reference sequence). This CDR3 is built from 13 residues. The CDR3 DNA sequence: TGTGCCACCGCGACAGGCGGGTCTGAAAAACTGTTTTTT. Its protein product is CATATGGSEKLFF. The complete variable domain, with remaining parts taken from reference TRBV15 and TRBJ1-4, reads DAMVIQNPRYQVTQFGKPVTLSCSQTLNHNVMYWYQQKSSQAPKLLFHYYDKDFNNEADTPDNFQSRRPNTSFCFLDIRSPGLGDTAMYLCATATGGSEKLFFGSGTQLSVL.

This chain connects TRBV18 to TRBJ1-1, with D possibly being TRBD1 (5 bases). Germline CDR1 and CDR2: KGHSH and LQKENI. V was trimmed by 5 bases and J by 2 bases, leaving 12 bases between them. The CDR3 is made up of 14 amino acids. The CDR3 region has the DNA TGTGCCAGCTCATCAACGGGGGAAAACACTGAAGCTTTCTTT. Amino acid sequence: CASSSTGENTEAFF.

V gene TRBV19 combines with J gene TRBJ1-6; no clear D gene. With 4 bases removed from V and 6 bases from J, the gap between germline ends came to 16 bases. The CDR3 covers 16 residues. CDR1 and CDR2 from the germline V gene are LNHDA and SQIVND (reference sequence). The CDR3 DNA is TGTGCCAGTAGTAGGCTGGATTTCAGCGGTAATTCACCCCTCCACTTT. It yields the protein CASSRLDFSGNSPLHF.